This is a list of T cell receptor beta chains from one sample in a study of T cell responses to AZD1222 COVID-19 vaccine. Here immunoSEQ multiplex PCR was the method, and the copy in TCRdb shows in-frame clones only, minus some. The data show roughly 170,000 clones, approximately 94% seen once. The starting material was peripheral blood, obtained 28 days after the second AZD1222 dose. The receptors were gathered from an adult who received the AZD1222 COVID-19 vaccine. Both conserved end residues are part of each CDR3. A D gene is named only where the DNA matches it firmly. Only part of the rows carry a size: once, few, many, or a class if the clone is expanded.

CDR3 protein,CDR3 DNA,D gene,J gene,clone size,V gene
CASSETGVGAGETQYF,TGTGCCAGTAGCGAGACAGGGGTCGGAGCGGGAGAGACCCAGTACTTC,TRBD1,TRBJ2-5,.,TRBV19
CASSLVSGHPNYEQYF,TGTGCCAGCAGCTTGGTCTCAGGGCACCCTAACTACGAGCAGTACTTC,.,TRBJ2-7,.,TRBV5-6
CATSRGQENQPQHF,TGTGCCACCAGCAGGGGACAGGAGAATCAGCCCCAGCATTTT,TRBD1,TRBJ1-5,.,TRBV15
CASSLVLAARETQYF,TGTGCCAGCAGCTTAGTCCTAGCCGCACGGGAGACCCAGTACTTC,.,TRBJ2-5,.,TRBV7-2
CASSPGGRQEINYGYTF,TGTGCCAGCTCACCGGGGGGTAGACAGGAAATTAACTATGGCTACACCTTC,.,TRBJ1-2,few,TRBV18
CASSDLGSLSGNTIYF,TGTGCCAGCAGTGATTTAGGTTCGCTCTCTGGAAACACCATATATTTT,.,TRBJ1-3,.,TRBV2
CASSPDRQSEQYF,TGTGCCAGCTCACCAGATCGTCAGAGCGAGCAGTACTTC,.,TRBJ2-7,.,TRBV18
CASSLGPGKTQYF,TGTGCCAGCAGTTTAGGGCCGGGGAAGACCCAGTACTTC,.,TRBJ2-5,.,TRBV12-3/TRBV12-4
CASSLGSGNTIYF,TGTGCCAGCAGTTTGGGGTCTGGAAACACCATATATTTT,.,TRBJ1-3,.,TRBV6-5
CSASGGGSYEQYF,TGCAGTGCTAGTGGGGGCGGCTCCTACGAGCAGTACTTC,.,TRBJ2-7,.,TRBV20-1
CASGGETQYF,TGTGCCAGCGGGGGGGAGACCCAGTACTTC,.,TRBJ2-5,.,TRBV6-6
CASSPGTGDTDTQYF,TGCGCCAGCAGCCCGGGGACAGGGGACACAGATACGCAGTATTTT,TRBD1,TRBJ2-3,.,TRBV4-3
CSVGFGRLAVDNEQFF,TGCAGCGTTGGGTTCGGTAGGCTAGCGGTAGACAATGAGCAGTTCTTC,TRBD2,TRBJ2-1,.,TRBV29-1
CASSPRWNTIYF,TGTGCCAGCAGCCCTCGGTGGAACACCATATATTTT,.,TRBJ1-3,.,TRBV14
CASSLSRSYEQYF,TGTGCCAGCAGTTTATCGAGATCCTACGAGCAGTACTTC,.,TRBJ2-7,.,TRBV27
CASSPGAGRNTEAFF,TGTGCCAGCAGCCCCGGGGCAGGGAGGAACACTGAAGCTTTCTTT,.,TRBJ1-1,.,TRBV7-6
CASSLEAGGPDTQYF,TGTGCCAGCAGCTTAGAAGCGGGGGGTCCAGATACGCAGTATTTT,TRBD2,TRBJ2-3,.,TRBV7-2
CASRQGNSPLHF,TGTGCCAGCAGGCAGGGGAATTCACCCCTCCACTTT,.,TRBJ1-6,.,TRBV28
CSASPFQSNQPQHF,TGCAGTGCTAGTCCCTTTCAGAGCAATCAGCCCCAGCATTTT,.,TRBJ1-5,.,TRBV20-1
CASSEASGRSGQFF,TGTGCCAGCAGTGAAGCTAGCGGGAGGTCTGGGCAGTTCTTC,TRBD2,TRBJ2-1,.,TRBV2
CASSLSGRTYGYTF,TGTGCCAGCAGTCTATCTGGACGGACCTATGGCTACACCTTC,.,TRBJ1-2,.,TRBV7-9
CASSYSTSTDTQYF,TGTGCCAGCAGTTACTCGACTAGCACAGATACGCAGTATTTT,.,TRBJ2-3,once,TRBV6-2/TRBV6-3
CASSGSGGRGETQYF,TGTGCCAGCAGCGGATCGGGAGGGCGGGGGGAGACCCAGTACTTC,TRBD2,TRBJ2-5,.,TRBV7-6
CASSVVPSGSYEQYF,TGTGCCAGCAGCGTAGTCCCTAGCGGGTCCTACGAGCAGTACTTC,TRBD2,TRBJ2-7,once,TRBV9
CSVAGAGDQPQHF,TGCAGCGTTGCGGGGGCAGGGGATCAGCCCCAGCATTTT,.,TRBJ1-5,.,TRBV29-1
CASSDSGGYYNEQFF,TGTGCCAGCAGCGATAGCGGGGGTTACTACAATGAGCAGTTCTTC,TRBD2,TRBJ2-1,.,TRBV7-9
CATHRGSTDTQYF,TGCGCCACCCACAGGGGAAGCACAGATACGCAGTATTTT,TRBD1,TRBJ2-3,.,TRBV5-1
CASSSQGTDNQPQHF,TGTGCCAGCAGCTCCCAAGGGACGGACAATCAGCCCCAGCATTTT,.,TRBJ1-5,.,TRBV7-9
CASSLGAERTEAFF,TGTGCCAGCAGCCTAGGGGCAGAGAGAACTGAAGCTTTCTTT,.,TRBJ1-1,.,TRBV7-9
CASSVAAQGSTDTQYF,TGTGCCAGCAGCGTAGCCGCTCAAGGTAGCACAGATACGCAGTATTTT,.,TRBJ2-3,.,TRBV9
CASSLGPTMDYEQYF,TGTGCCAGCAGCTTGGGACCCACCATGGACTACGAGCAGTACTTC,.,TRBJ2-7,.,TRBV5-5
CATQWGRRDTQYF,TGTGCCACCCAGTGGGGTAGGAGAGATACGCAGTATTTT,.,TRBJ2-3,once,TRBV19
CASSGTGGTVFGYTF,TGTGCCAGCAGCGGGACAGGGGGCACAGTTTTTGGCTACACCTTC,TRBD1,TRBJ1-2,.,TRBV7-3
CASSTGNREAFF,TGTGCCAGCAGTACCGGAAACAGGGAAGCTTTCTTT,.,TRBJ1-1,.,TRBV6-2/TRBV6-3
CASSMRLAGYQETQYF,TGTGCCAGTAGTATGAGACTAGCGGGGTACCAAGAGACCCAGTACTTC,TRBD2,TRBJ2-5,.,TRBV19
CASSFSSGGQETQYF,TGTGCCAGCAGTTTTTCTAGCGGGGGACAAGAGACCCAGTACTTC,TRBD2,TRBJ2-5,.,TRBV27
CASSLQGPKNTEAFF,TGTGCCAGCAGTTTACAGGGGCCTAAGAACACTGAAGCTTTCTTT,.,TRBJ1-1,.,TRBV28
CASSQVDGGAFF,TGTGCCAGCAGCCAAGTAGATGGGGGAGCTTTCTTT,.,TRBJ1-1,.,TRBV3-1/TRBV3-2
CASSQAETTEAFF,TGCGCCAGCAGCCAAGCGGAAACCACTGAAGCTTTCTTT,.,TRBJ1-1,.,TRBV4-1
CASSPYGRGTEAFF,TGTGCCAGCAGCCCTTACGGCCGGGGCACTGAAGCTTTCTTT,.,TRBJ1-1,.,TRBV11-2
CASRSGGGHIQYF,TGTGCCAGCAGGTCGGGAGGGGGACACATTCAGTACTTC,TRBD2,TRBJ2-4,.,TRBV6-5
CASSWTDNQPQHF,TGTGCCAGCAGCTGGACTGACAATCAGCCCCAGCATTTT,.,TRBJ1-5,.,TRBV7-9
CASSSGQGSPLHF,TGTGCCAGCAGCTCGGGACAGGGCTCCCCCCTCCACTTT,TRBD1,TRBJ1-6,.,TRBV11-3
CASSLRMGVEKLFF,TGTGCCAGCAGCTTAAGAATGGGAGTTGAAAAACTGTTTTTT,.,TRBJ1-4,.,TRBV11-3
CASSQLVMDTQYF,TGTGCCAGCAGCCAGCTAGTAATGGATACGCAGTATTTT,.,TRBJ2-3,.,TRBV14
CASSPFRTGNIQYF,TGTGCCAGTAGTCCCTTCCGGACAGGAAACATTCAGTACTTC,TRBD1,TRBJ2-4,.,TRBV19
CSASDRNYGYTF,TGCAGCGCTAGTGACAGAAACTATGGCTACACCTTC,.,TRBJ1-2,.,TRBV29-1
CASSLMVSGYNEQFF,TGTGCCAGCAGCTTAATGGTTAGCGGCTACAATGAGCAGTTCTTC,.,TRBJ2-1,.,TRBV11-2
CASKGADSSGNTIYF,TGTGCCAGCAAAGGGGCCGACTCCTCTGGAAACACCATATATTTT,.,TRBJ1-3,.,TRBV28
CASSDSRGQLFF,TGTGCCAGCAGTGACTCCCGAGGGCAACTGTTTTTT,.,TRBJ1-4,.,TRBV6-4
CAWSDGPLETQYF,TGTGCCTGGAGTGACGGCCCTCTGGAGACCCAGTACTTC,.,TRBJ2-5,.,TRBV30
CASSQDELGSGETQYF,TGTGCCAGCAGCCAAGATGAGCTTGGAAGTGGGGAGACCCAGTACTTC,.,TRBJ2-5,.,TRBV3-1/TRBV3-2
CASSLWTSRDYEQYF,TGTGCCAGCAGCCTGTGGACTAGCAGGGACTACGAGCAGTACTTC,TRBD2,TRBJ2-7,.,TRBV3-1/TRBV3-2
CASSQSLSLQVRQDTQYF,TGTGCCAGCAGCCAATCACTGTCCTTACAGGTCCGACAAGATACGCAGTATTTT,.,TRBJ2-3,.,TRBV4-2
CASMGQGADTQYF,TGTGCCAGCATGGGACAGGGGGCAGATACGCAGTATTTT,TRBD1,TRBJ2-3,.,TRBV6-5
CASSQDTGGITEAFF,TGCGCCAGCAGCCAAGATACGGGGGGCATAACTGAAGCTTTCTTT,.,TRBJ1-1,.,TRBV4-1
CASSQERGYGYTF,TGTGCCAGCAGCCAAGAGAGGGGCTATGGCTACACCTTC,.,TRBJ1-2,.,TRBV14